The 23 T cell receptor beta chains below were found in one sample sequenced in a study of blood T cell repertoires in COVID-19. The repertoire was sequenced with immunoSEQ multiplex PCR; TCRdb's copy has only in-frame clones and lacks some. This table has some 530,000 clones, 80% to 90% appearing once. The material sequenced was peripheral blood. These receptors came from a human donor in a cohort sampled during active COVID-19.

The V gene is TRBV7-3, the J gene TRBJ2-1, with 11 nucleotides matching TRBD2. The CDR3 loop spans 16 amino acids. Trimming cost V 2 bases and J 9 bases; bases outside gene matches: 9. Germline CDR1 is SGHTA and CDR2 is FQGTGA. CDR3 sequence reads: CASSLDSASGRIEQFF. The CDR3 coding sequence is TGTGCCAGCAGCTTAGACTCCGCTAGCGGGAGGATTGAGCAGTTCTTC.

J is TRBJ2-7 and V is TRBV11-2; TRBD2 matches at 7 bases. Germline V gene data show CDR1 as SGHAT and CDR2 as FQNNGV. The CDR3 runs 15 residues. V lost 7 bases and J lost 3; bases outside the gene matches: 12. This chain's CDR3 is CASTQFAGVNYEQYF. The CDR3 DNA sequence: TGTGCCAGCACCCAATTTGCGGGGGTGAACTACGAGCAGTACTTC.

The rearrangement uses TRBV19 and TRBJ1-5, with a possible D match to TRBD1 (5 bases). The V and J ends lost 7 bases and 1 base respectively, with 11 bases between them. The CDR3 covers 14 residues. Germline assignment: CDR1 LNHDA and CDR2 SQIVND (reference sequence). CDR3 protein: CASMGGTSNQPQHF. The CDR3 nucleotides read TGTGCCAGTATGGGGGGGACGAGCAATCAGCCCCAGCATTTT.

This clone was detected only once. The rearrangement links TRBV28 to TRBJ2-6; 7 positions agree with TRBD1. This CDR3 contains 14 residues. The germline V gene has CDR1 MDHEN and CDR2 SYDVKM. J gave up 4 bases and V 7 bases, and 4 bases lay outside the gene matches. The CDR3 DNA follows: TGTGCCAGCACAGGGGGTTCAGGGGCCAACGTCCTGACTTTC. Protein: CASTGGSGANVLTF.

This chain joins TRBV5-1 and TRBJ1-2; 7 bases line up with TRBD1. The CDR3 consists of 15 residues. The V segment lost 3 bases and the J segment 5 bases; nucleotides outside the gene matches: 10. From germline, CDR1 is SGHRS and CDR2 YFSETQ. The CDR3 nucleotides read TGCGCCAGCAGCTCATCCGAGGGGGCGACGTATGGCTACACCTTC. As protein: CASSSSEGATYGYTF. Drawing the rest from reference TRBV5-1 and TRBJ1-2, the complete variable domain is KAGVTQTPRYLIKTRGQQVTLSCSPISGHRSVSWYQQTPGQGLQFLFEYFSETQRNKGNFPGRFSGRQFSNSRSEMNVSTLELGDSALYLCASSSSEGATYGYTFGSGTRLTVV.

The chain is built from TRBV14 and TRBJ2-5, with D possibly matching TRBD1 (6 bases). The germline V and J ends were trimmed by 3 bases and 5 bases, with 10 bases remaining between them. Germline-derived CDR1 and CDR2 are SGHDN and FVKESK. The CDR3 consists of 13 residues. The CDR3 DNA sequence: TGTGCCAGCAGCCACCAGGGGTGGGAGACCCAGTACTTC. It specifies CASSHQGWETQYF.

This clone was recorded only once. The chain recombines TRBV30 with TRBJ2-1, with D tentatively TRBD2 (5 bases). Trimming shortened V by 0 bases and J by 9 bases, and 9 bases separated the two germline ends. Per germline, CDR1 GTSNPN and CDR2 SVGIG (reference sequence). The CDR3 covers 12 residues. The CDR3 reads CAWSVRGLEQFF. The CDR3 DNA sequence: TGTGCCTGGAGTGTACGAGGACTTGAGCAGTTCTTC. The complete variable domain, with remaining parts taken from reference TRBV30 and TRBJ2-1, reads SQTIHQWPATLVQPVGSPLSLECTVEGTSNPNLYWYRQAAGRGLQLLFYSVGIGQISSEVPQNLSASRPQDRQFILSSKKLLLSDSGFYLCAWSVRGLEQFFGPGTRLTVL.

This clone was recorded a few times. This chain uses TRBV18 with TRBJ1-5; TRBD1 matches 8 bases. Germline lookup yields CDR1 KGHSH and CDR2 LQKENI. The CDR3 sequence is 16 residues long. V dropped 5 bases and J dropped 6; count of bases not matched to a gene: 12. The CDR3 protein is CASSDSPTGVSQPQHF. The CDR3 nucleotides read TGTGCCAGCTCAGACAGCCCGACAGGGGTTAGTCAGCCCCAGCATTTT. The full variable domain, rest sourced from reference TRBV18 and TRBJ1-5, is NAGVMQNPRHLVRRRGQEARLRCSPMKGHSHVYWYRQLPEEGLKFMVYLQKENIIDESGMPKERFSAEFPKEGPSILRIQQVVRGDSAAYFCASSDSPTGVSQPQHFGDGTRLSIL.

This sequence joins TRBV7-3 and TRBJ1-1; D is undetermined. In germline, CDR1 is SGHTA, CDR2 FQGTGA. CDR3 length: 13 amino acids. V lost 3 bases and J 2 bases, leaving 7 bases between the germline ends. CDR3 DNA: TGTGCCAGCAGCTTTGGGAGTAACACTGAAGCTTTCTTT. As protein: CASSFGSNTEAFF. Variable domain in full (rest from reference TRBV7-3 and TRBJ1-1): GAGVSQTPSNKVTEKGKYVELRCDPISGHTALYWYRQSLGQGPEFLIYFQGTGAADDSGLPNDRFFAVRPEGSVSTLKIQRTERGDSAVYLCASSFGSNTEAFFGQGTRLTVV.

V usage is TRBV11-1 and J usage is TRBJ2-1; 10 bases are a match to TRBD2. V lost 2 bases and J lost 8; bases outside the gene matches: 3. CDR1 is SGHAT, CDR2 FQDESV, per germline (reference sequence). CDR3 length: 14 amino acids. The CDR3 region is CASSLTSGNHEQFF. CDR3 in DNA: TGTGCCAGCAGCTTAACTAGCGGGAACCATGAGCAGTTCTTC.

The rearrangement links TRBV19 to TRBJ2-5; 7 bases are shared with TRBD1. Germline CDR1 LNHDA, CDR2 SQIVND (reference sequence). V was pared by 9 bases and J by 1 base, with 11 bases of the junction left unmatched. CDR3 length equals 15 residues. The CDR3 nucleotides read TGTGCCAGCGGGGTCAACGGACAGGTCCAAGAGACCCAGTACTTC. Encoded protein: CASGVNGQVQETQYF.

V gene TRBV18 combines with J gene TRBJ1-1, with TRBD1 as a possible D gene (5 bases). The V end was cut by 3 bases, the J end by 0 bases, with 11 bases between. CDR1 and CDR2 from the germline V gene are KGHSH and LQKENI. The CDR3 totals 15 residues. The CDR3: CASSPGGPMNTEAFF. DNA of the CDR3: TGTGCCAGCTCACCCGGGGGACCGATGAACACTGAAGCTTTCTTT.

This chain's CDR3 is CASSESYTEAFF. The CDR3 DNA sequence: TGTGCCAGCAGTGAATCCTACACTGAAGCTTTCTTT. The J gene is TRBJ1-1, the V gene TRBV25-1, with D unresolved. This CDR3 has 12 amino acids. The V end was cut by 1 base, the J end by 3 bases, with 3 bases between. Germline lookup yields CDR1 MGHDK and CDR2 SYGVNS. Full variable domain (rest looked up from reference TRBV25-1 and TRBJ1-1): EADIYQTPRYLVIGTGKKITLECSQTMGHDKMYWYQQDPGMELHLIHYSYGVNSTEKGDLSSESTVSRIRTEHFPLTLESARPSHTSQYLCASSESYTEAFFGQGTRLTVV.

The chain combines TRBV30 with TRBJ2-3; D is possibly TRBD1 (5 bases). CDR1 and CDR2 (germline): GTSNPN, SVGIG (reference sequence). V was clipped by 1 base and J by 6 bases, with 14 bases between them. The CDR3 extends over 14 amino acids. CDR3 region: CAWSELQGLDTQYF. CDR3 sequence (DNA): TGTGCCTGGAGTGAACTGCAGGGTCTCGATACGCAGTATTTT.

This clone was found once. V gene TRBV21-1 combines with J gene TRBJ1-5. TRBV21-1 counts as a pseudogene. The CDR3 is made up of 17 amino acids. Written as DNA, the CDR3 is TGTGCCAGCAGCAAAAGAAGCGGGGCTTCCGACAATCAGCCCCAGCATTTT. Translating gives CASSKRSGASDNQPQHF.

The chain joins TRBV9 to TRBJ2-7, with TRBD2 identical over 12 bases. This CDR3 has 15 amino acids. CDR1 is SGDLS and CDR2 is YYNGEE in the germline V gene. V lost 4 bases, J lost 6 bases, and 8 bases stayed unmatched. This CDR3 reads CASSRLAGDSGEQYF. In DNA, the CDR3 is TGTGCCAGCAGCAGACTAGCGGGAGATTCGGGCGAGCAGTACTTC. Together with reference TRBV9 and TRBJ2-7, the CDR3 gives the full variable domain: DSGVTQTPKHLITATGQRVTLRCSPRSGDLSVYWYQQSLDQGLQFLIQYYNGEERAKGNILERFSAQQFPDLHSELNLSSLELGDSALYFCASSRLAGDSGEQYFGPGTRLTVT.

This rearrangement joins TRBV30 to TRBJ2-7, with 11 nucleotides matching TRBD2. J gave up 3 bases and V 5 bases, and 6 bases lay outside the gene matches. The CDR3 extends over 14 amino acids. Germline V gene sequence: CDR1 GTSNPN, CDR2 SVGIG (reference sequence). Here the CDR3 reads CAWEGTSGVYEQYF. CDR3 coding DNA: TGTGCCTGGGAAGGGACTAGCGGCGTCTACGAGCAGTACTTC.

A single count supports this clone. This chain uses TRBV4-2 with TRBJ2-5, with 9 bases identical to TRBD1. The CDR3 has 17 residues. The ends lost 0 bases at V and 5 bases at J; junction bases unmatched: 10. CDR1 is LGHNA and CDR2 is YNFKEQ in the germline V gene. CDR3 bases: TGTGCCAGCAGCCAAGAGGGGTCGACAGGGGGTGGGGAGACCCAGTACTTC. It is translated as CASSQEGSTGGGETQYF.

V and J are TRBV6-5 and TRBJ2-7; a weak D match, TRBD1 (6 bases). The CDR3 totals 12 residues. V gave up 10 bases and J gave up 6 bases, with 16 bases separating them. Germline CDR1 MNHEY, CDR2 SVGAGI. CDR3 amino acids: CATKTGLREQYF. The CDR3 DNA follows: TGTGCCACCAAAACAGGGTTGCGCGAGCAGTACTTC.

The gene calls are TRBV7-9 and TRBJ2-7, with D possibly TRBD2 on 5 matching bases. The V and J ends lost 1 base and 3 bases respectively, with 25 bases between them. The CDR3 loop spans 19 amino acids. Germline V gives CDR1 SEHNR, CDR2 FQNEAQ (reference sequence). Here the CDR3 reads CASSLVHIKVWEPRYEQYF. The CDR3, as DNA: TGTGCCAGCAGCTTAGTACATATCAAGGTTTGGGAGCCCCGCTACGAGCAGTACTTC. The entire variable domain, with the rest obtained from reference TRBV7-9 and TRBJ2-7, is as follows: DTGVSQNPRHKITKRGQNVTFRCDPISEHNRLYWYRQTLGQGPEFLTYFQNEAQLEKSRLLSDRFSAERPKGSFSTLEIQRTEQGDSAMYLCASSLVHIKVWEPRYEQYFGPGTRLTVT.

On this clone: At the DNA level, this CDR3 is encoded by other sequences in the same sample as well. This chain connects TRBV28 to TRBJ1-2; D may be TRBD1 (6 bases). V was clipped by 2 bases and J by 6 bases, with 10 bases between them. The CDR3 is made up of 13 amino acids. Looked up from germline, CDR1 is MDHEN and CDR2 is SYDVKM. The CDR3 sequence: CASSLNRVDGYTF. The CDR3 DNA follows: TGTGCCAGCAGTTTAAACAGGGTAGATGGCTACACCTTC.

This chain links TRBV5-1 with TRBJ1-2, with TRBD1 matching 8 bases. CDR1 SGHRS and CDR2 YFSETQ come from the germline V gene. V lost 2 bases, J lost 5 bases, and 8 bases stayed unmatched. The CDR3 has 15 residues. The CDR3 DNA sequence: TGCGCCAGCAGCTTCCCCGACAGGGGCAATTATGGCTACACCTTC. Encoded protein: CASSFPDRGNYGYTF. Variable domain in full (rest from reference TRBV5-1 and TRBJ1-2): KAGVTQTPRYLIKTRGQQVTLSCSPISGHRSVSWYQQTPGQGLQFLFEYFSETQRNKGNFPGRFSGRQFSNSRSEMNVSTLELGDSALYLCASSFPDRGNYGYTFGSGTRLTVV.

V gene TRBV6-2 or TRBV6-3 combines with J gene TRBJ1-5, with 7 bases identical to TRBD1. The V segment lost 2 bases and the J segment 3 bases; nucleotides outside the gene matches: 13. From germline, CDR1 is MNHEY and CDR2 SVGEGT. This CDR3 is built from 18 residues. The CDR3 loop reads CASSYPVAGGFYNQPQHF. CDR3 coding DNA: TGTGCCAGCAGTTACCCTGTTGCAGGGGGATTTTACAATCAGCCCCAGCATTTT.